These 5 T cell receptor beta chains share one sample of origin, sequenced in a study of T-cell memory formation after mild COVID-19. Via MiXCR, TCRdb re-called the 5' RACE reads, giving one row per CDR3 protein. This table holds thousands of distinct CDR3 sequences, approximately 52% found once. The sample consisted of PBMCs or a T cell subset sorted from them (not recorded which). Receptor source: an adult who had mild COVID-19 (a few samples of this study predate the infection). Cell type and time point are not known.

This chain joins TRBV7-2 and TRBJ1-6; D not resolved. CDR1 and CDR2 from the germline V gene are SGHTA and FQGNSA. The length of the CDR3 is 11 residues. V was shortened by 5 bases and J by 18 bases, with 14 bases between the two germline ends. CDR3: CASSAWGDHHF. In DNA form, the CDR3 reads TGTGCCAGCAGCGCCTGGGGAGACCACCACTTT.

Judged by abundance, this clonotype is medium-sized. In nucleotides, the CDR3 is TGTGCCAGCAGCCAAGACAGGGTAAATTCACCCCTCCACTTT. The encoded protein is CASSQDRVNSPLHF. This chain connects TRBV3-1 to TRBJ1-6, with D possibly TRBD1 on 5 matching bases. Trimming pared 0 bases from V and 7 bases from J, leaving 7 bases between. The CDR3 runs 14 residues. Germline V gene sequence: CDR1 LGHDT, CDR2 YNNKEL (reference sequence).

V gene TRBV20-1 combines with J gene TRBJ2-5, with TRBD2 as a possible D gene (5 bases). The CDR3 sequence is 12 residues long. Germline V gene lookup returns CDR1 DFQATT and CDR2 SNEGSKA (reference sequence). Trimming cost V 6 bases and J 5 bases, with 13 bases left between them. The CDR3 loop is CSAQQDSETQYF. The CDR3 nucleotides read TGCAGTGCACAGCAGGACTCGGAGACCCAGTACTTC.

This clonotype was detected only once. This chain connects TRBV7-2 to TRBJ1-1, with TRBD1 identical over 7 bases. The CDR3 extends over 15 amino acids. Per germline, CDR1 SGHTA and CDR2 FQGNSA. With 3 bases clipped from V and 4 bases from J, the junction kept 8 bases outside the gene matches. CDR3 nucleotide sequence: TGTGCCAGCAGCTTTACAGGGGTTTTTGTCACTGAAGCTTTCTTT. It translates to CASSFTGVFVTEAFF.

This chain uses TRBV18 with TRBJ1-5; tentative D call: TRBD1 (6 bases). Per the germline V gene, CDR1 is KGHSH and CDR2 is LQKENI. The CDR3 totals 18 residues. V lost 5 bases and J 2 bases, leaving 22 bases between the germline ends. The CDR3 spells CASSTARGSLGGNQPQHF. As DNA, the CDR3 is TGTGCCAGCTCAACCGCCAGGGGATCCTTAGGGGGCAATCAGCCCCAGCATTTT.